The 27 T cell receptor beta chains reported below all come from one sample, sequenced in a study of blood T cell repertoires in COVID-19. Profiled with immunoSEQ multiplex PCR; TCRdb holds only in-frame clones, not every one. The top ten clones hold approximately 9.8% of a sample with approximately 97,000 clones, 70% to 85% of them seen once. Source material: peripheral blood. The receptors come from a man aged 55-75 years with active or convalescent COVID-19.

The V gene is TRBV7-2, the J gene TRBJ2-7, with TRBD2 identical over 12 bases. J lost 5 bases, V lost 5 bases, and 10 bases had no gene match. Germline assignment: CDR1 SGHTA and CDR2 FQGNSA. The CDR3 runs 16 residues. The CDR3 loop reads CASSPVSSGRVDEQYF. DNA of the CDR3: TGTGCCAGCAGCCCAGTCTCTAGCGGGAGGGTGGACGAGCAGTACTTC.

The chain employs TRBV5-6 and TRBJ1-4, with D maybe TRBD1 (6 bases). Germline assignment: CDR1 SGHDT and CDR2 YYEEEE. Trimming took off 5 bases at V and 6 bases at J, with 14 bases between the two ends. CDR3 length: 14 amino acids. The CDR3 sequence is CASSRPNRDEKLFF. In DNA form, the CDR3 reads TGTGCCAGCAGTCGACCCAACAGGGATGAAAAACTGTTTTTT.

The gene calls are TRBV28 and TRBJ2-2; D might be TRBD2 (5 bases). The CDR3 covers 13 residues. Germline assignment: CDR1 MDHEN and CDR2 SYDVKM. V was pared by 9 bases and J by 5 bases, with 13 bases between. The CDR3 spells CASGTRRTGELFF. The CDR3 coding sequence is TGTGCCAGTGGCACTAGACGGACCGGGGAGCTGTTTTTT.

The chain couples TRBV28 to TRBJ1-2; tentatively, D is TRBD1 (5 bases). This CDR3 is 13 amino acids long. V lost 8 bases to trimming and J lost 6 bases, with 16 bases between them. CDR1 and CDR2 (germline): MDHEN, SYDVKM. CDR3 DNA: TGTGCCAGCTCTCAAGGCAGGGTTCATGGCTACACCTTC. Protein: CASSQGRVHGYTF.

This sequence joins TRBV5-5 and TRBJ1-4; 7 bases are shared with TRBD1. The length of the CDR3 is 15 residues. The ends lost 0 bases at V and 7 bases at J; junction bases unmatched: 6. Germline V gene sequence: CDR1 SGHKS, CDR2 YYEKEE (reference sequence). In DNA, the CDR3 is TGTGCCAGCAGCTTGGGACAGGGCGGAGGTGAAAAACTGTTTTTT. This sequence encodes CASSLGQGGGEKLFF.

The genes are TRBV9 and TRBJ2-7; D gene uncertain. The germline V and J ends were trimmed by 3 bases and 4 bases, with 11 bases remaining between them. This CDR3 spans 13 amino acids. Germline V gene sequence: CDR1 SGDLS, CDR2 YYNGEE. The CDR3 reads CASSAPPIYEQYF. Written as DNA, the CDR3 is TGTGCCAGCAGCGCCCCCCCTATATACGAGCAGTACTTC.

The chain employs TRBV7-9 and TRBJ2-1; 15 nucleotides line up with TRBD2. The ends lost 5 bases at V and 6 bases at J; junction bases unmatched: 5. Germline lookup yields CDR1 SEHNR and CDR2 FQNEAQ (reference sequence). This CDR3 is built from 16 residues. CDR3 bases: TGTGCCAGCAGCCGACCGGGACTAGCGGGAGGCAATGAGCAGTTCTTC. Protein: CASSRPGLAGGNEQFF.

This chain joins TRBV9 and TRBJ1-2, with D possibly TRBD1 on 5 matching bases. Germline CDR1 is SGDLS and CDR2 is YYNGEE. The CDR3 is 14 residues long. The germline V and J ends were trimmed by 1 base and 2 bases, with 9 bases remaining between them. This CDR3 reads CASSVLGGNYGYTF. CDR3 sequence (DNA): TGTGCCAGCAGCGTATTGGGGGGGAACTATGGCTACACCTTC.

This sequence joins TRBV4-1 and TRBJ2-7; TRBD2 matches 8 bases. This CDR3 is built from 14 residues. The V gene's germline CDR1 is MGHRA and CDR2 YSYEKL. The trim removed 4 bases at V and 0 bases at J, leaving 2 bases unmatched. CDR3: CASSRSGTSYEQYF. Here the CDR3 DNA reads TGCGCCAGCAGCCGTAGCGGGACCTCCTACGAGCAGTACTTC.

The chain has TRBV7-2 and TRBJ2-1, with 7 bases that match TRBD2. V shed 5 bases, J shed 3 bases, and the junction held 4 bases outside the gene matches. CDR3 size: 14 residues. Germline V gene sequence: CDR1 SGHTA, CDR2 FQGNSA. This chain's CDR3 is CASSDRDYYNEQFF. The CDR3 DNA follows: TGTGCCAGCAGCGACCGGGACTACTACAATGAGCAGTTCTTC.

This clone was picked up a small number of times. The V and J genes are TRBV18 and TRBJ2-5; D perhaps matches TRBD2 (5 bases). The V end was cut by 6 bases, the J end by 5 bases, with 10 bases between. The CDR3 extends over 12 amino acids. Germline-derived CDR1 and CDR2 are KGHSH and LQKENI. The CDR3 DNA follows: TGTGCCAGCTCCCGCGGCGGGGAGACCCAGTACTTC. Amino acids: CASSRGGETQYF.

This chain links TRBV19 with TRBJ2-3; 15 positions agree with TRBD2. CDR1 and CDR2 from the germline V gene are LNHDA and SQIVND (reference sequence). The CDR3 covers 18 residues. V lost 8 bases, J lost 3 bases, and 12 bases stayed unmatched. CDR3 region: CASDTRGTSGRFTDTQYF. The CDR3 coding sequence is TGTGCCAGTGACACTAGAGGGACTAGCGGGAGGTTTACAGATACGCAGTATTTT.

The rearrangement joins TRBV10-3 to TRBJ2-1; 12 positions agree with TRBD2. Germline CDR1 is ENHRY and CDR2 is SYGVKD. There are 16 residues in the CDR3. The junction had 6 bases not matched to a gene; V was cut back by 2 bases and J by 7 bases. The CDR3 sequence: CAISEASGRAGNEQFF. DNA of the CDR3: TGTGCCATCAGTGAGGCTAGCGGGAGGGCCGGAAATGAGCAGTTCTTC.

The chain is built from TRBV19 and TRBJ1-2; D not resolved. The V and J ends lost 11 bases and 3 bases respectively, with 10 bases between them. Germline V gene data show CDR1 as LNHDA and CDR2 as SQIVND (reference sequence). The CDR3 has 11 amino acids. The CDR3 coding sequence is TGTGCCGTCGAGGGAGACTATGGCTACACCTTC. This gives the protein CAVEGDYGYTF.

The chain is built from TRBV5-1 and TRBJ1-2; D gene uncertain. With 5 bases removed from V and 6 bases from J, the gap between germline ends came to 14 bases. CDR1 SGHRS and CDR2 YFSETQ come from the germline V gene. The CDR3 has 13 residues. CDR3 sequence: CASRMSLEDGYTF. CDR3 nucleotides: TGCGCCAGCAGAATGTCCTTAGAGGATGGCTACACCTTC.

V and J are TRBV4-1 and TRBJ2-1; D perhaps matches TRBD2 (6 bases). Germline loops: CDR1 MGHRA, CDR2 YSYEKL. CDR3 length equals 14 residues. V gave up 8 bases and J gave up 6 bases, with 17 bases separating them. The DNA for the CDR3 is TGCGCCAGCTCCCTACTCGGAGGGGTCAATGAGCAGTTCTTC. Translated, it gives CASSLLGGVNEQFF.

The chain employs TRBV19 and TRBJ2-7, with TRBD1 identical over 7 bases. The trim removed 5 bases at V and 7 bases at J, leaving 11 bases unmatched. This CDR3 comprises 14 residues. The germline V gene encodes CDR1 LNHDA and CDR2 SQIVND (reference sequence). CDR3 region: CASSFPGQANEQYF. Written as DNA, the CDR3 is TGTGCCAGTAGTTTCCCCGGACAGGCCAATGAGCAGTACTTC.

The chain uses TRBV7-9 and TRBJ2-2, with TRBD2 matching 9 bases. Trimming cost V 8 bases and J 7 bases; bases outside gene matches: 14. The CDR3 sequence is 16 residues long. Germline assignment: CDR1 SEHNR and CDR2 FQNEAQ (reference sequence). This CDR3 reads CASQRGASGIVGELFF. In DNA form, the CDR3 reads TGTGCCAGCCAAAGGGGGGCTAGCGGGATTGTCGGGGAGCTGTTTTTT. The full variable domain, its missing parts supplied by reference TRBV7-9 and TRBJ2-2, is DTGVSQNPRHKITKRGQNVTFRCDPISEHNRLYWYRQTLGQGPEFLTYFQNEAQLEKSRLLSDRFSAERPKGSFSTLEIQRTEQGDSAMYLCASQRGASGIVGELFFGEGSRLTVL.

This sequence joins TRBV5-6 and TRBJ1-1; possibly TRBD1 for D (5 bases). Trimming took 7 bases from V and 5 from J, leaving 15 bases between them. CDR1 and CDR2 from the germline V gene are SGHDT and YYEEEE. The CDR3 sequence is 13 residues long. Here the CDR3 DNA reads TGTGCCAGCCTAAGCAGGGTGAGAACTGAAGCTTTCTTT. This codes for CASLSRVRTEAFF.

The chain recombines TRBV6-5 with TRBJ2-2, with D possibly being TRBD1 (5 bases). The CDR3 contains 15 residues. Germline V lookup: CDR1 MNHEY, CDR2 SVGAGI. The V and J ends lost 4 bases and 4 bases respectively, with 13 bases between them. CDR3 sequence reads: CASSWTGQGTGELFF. The CDR3 DNA follows: TGTGCCAGCAGTTGGACGGGTCAGGGCACCGGGGAGCTGTTTTTT.

The chain uses TRBV15 and TRBJ1-5; the D gene is possibly TRBD1 (5 bases). This CDR3 is 14 amino acids long. The V and J ends lost 0 bases and 2 bases respectively, with 5 bases between them. CDR1 and CDR2 from the germline V gene are LNHNV and YYDKDF (reference sequence). CDR3 in amino acids: CATSRETGNQPQHF. The CDR3 region has the DNA TGTGCCACCAGCAGAGAGACAGGCAATCAGCCCCAGCATTTT.

The chain has TRBV28 and TRBJ2-7, with 11 nucleotides matching TRBD1. V shed 5 bases and J 3 bases; nucleotides not matched to a gene: 6. CDR1 and CDR2 (germline): MDHEN, SYDVKM. The CDR3 is 15 amino acids. DNA of the CDR3: TGTGCCAGCAGTCATTCCGGGACAGGGGGCTACGAGCAGTACTTC. This encodes CASSHSGTGGYEQYF.

CDR3 loop: CASSLSPSGSSYNEQFF. Here the CDR3 DNA reads TGCGCCAGCAGCTTGTCACCTAGCGGGAGCTCCTACAATGAGCAGTTCTTC. The chain is built from TRBV5-1 and TRBJ2-1, with TRBD2 matching over 10 bases. The CDR3 has 17 amino acids. Trimming at V came to 1 base and at J to 0 bases, leaving 4 bases not matched to a gene. Germline CDR1 and CDR2: SGHRS and YFSETQ.

The chain uses TRBV9 and TRBJ2-7, with unresolved D. The CDR3 has 12 residues. V was clipped by 4 bases and J by 4 bases, with 9 bases between them. Germline values: CDR1 SGDLS, CDR2 YYNGEE. The CDR3 sequence is CASSSSAYEQYF. For the CDR3, the DNA is TGTGCCAGCAGCTCCTCCGCGTACGAGCAGTACTTC.

J is TRBJ1-4 and V is TRBV3-1 (or the pseudogene TRBV3-2); maybe TRBD1 (6 bases). The germline CDR1 and CDR2 sequences are LGHDT and YNNKEL (reference sequence). The CDR3 consists of 14 residues. V was shortened by 5 bases and J by 5 bases, with 12 bases between the two germline ends. The CDR3: CASSSDSPNEKLFF. The CDR3 DNA is TGTGCCAGCAGCTCGGACAGCCCAAATGAAAAACTGTTTTTT.

The chain carries TRBV10-2 and TRBJ1-1; D is possibly TRBD1 (5 bases). Germline CDR1 reads WSHSY; CDR2 reads SAAADI. V was shortened by 1 base and J by 2 bases, with 8 bases between the two germline ends. The CDR3 has 14 residues. The CDR3: CASSEFRANTEAFF. CDR3 nucleotide sequence: TGCGCCAGCAGTGAGTTCAGGGCCAACACTGAAGCTTTCTTT.

This rearrangement joins TRBV19 to TRBJ2-1; 11 nucleotides align to TRBD2. The CDR3 runs 15 residues. The germline V gene has CDR1 LNHDA and CDR2 SQIVND (reference sequence). With V trimmed by 5 bases and J by 9 bases, 9 bases remained unmatched. The CDR3 DNA reads TGTGCCAGTAGTGCAGTAGCGGGAGGGGGGGGTGAGCAGTTCTTC. It codes for CASSAVAGGGGEQFF. The full variable domain, rest sourced from reference TRBV19 and TRBJ2-1, is DGGITQSPKYLFRKEGQNVTLSCEQNLNHDAMYWYRQDPGQGLRLIYYSQIVNDFQKGDIAEGYSVSREKKESFPLTVTSAQKNPTAFYLCASSAVAGGGGEQFFGPGTRLTVL.